The present TCR beta chain was sequenced within a study of T-cell memory formation after mild COVID-19. J was trimmed by 2 bases and V by 5 bases; bases with no gene match: 7. The CDR3 runs 15 residues. Germline lookup yields CDR1 SEHNR and CDR2 FQNEAQ (reference sequence). Using its own MiXCR run on the 5' RACE reads, TCRdb lists one record per CDR3 protein. The sample has a few hundred thousand distinct CDR3 sequences, around a quarter seen once; the top ten hold around 12%. The sequencing sample was made of PBMCs or a T cell subset sorted from them (not recorded which). This clonotype was obtained from an adult woman who had mild COVID-19 (a few samples of this study predate the infection). Cell type and time point are not known. The chain combines TRBV7-9 with TRBJ2-3, with 7 bases lining up with TRBD2. The CDR3 DNA reads TGTGCCAGCAGCCCCGGGACTACCTACACAGATACGCAGTATTTT. Residues: CASSPGTTYTDTQYF.